A single sample is the source of the 24 T cell receptor beta chains below, sequenced in a study of T cell responses to AZD1222 COVID-19 vaccine. Profiling relied on immunoSEQ multiplex PCR, and the TCRdb table lists in-frame clones only, not all of them. The table has around 140,000 clones, under 95% seen once. Sequencing was performed on peripheral blood, taken 28 days after the second dose of the MenACWY control vaccine. Receptors originate from an adult who received the MenACWY meningococcal vaccine as a control.

V and J are TRBV29-1 and TRBJ2-7, with 9 bases that match TRBD1. Germline values: CDR1 SQVTM, CDR2 ANQGSEA. The CDR3 runs to 13 residues. The junction had 11 bases not matched to a gene; V was cut back by 7 bases and J by 7 bases. This CDR3 is CSAVPGQGGEQYF. The CDR3 DNA follows: TGCAGCGCTGTCCCGGGACAGGGCGGGGAGCAGTACTTC.

This clone counts as medium-sized. This chain links TRBV6-4 with TRBJ2-1; maybe TRBD2 (5 bases). The germline gives CDR1 MRHNA, CDR2 SNTAGT. Trimming took off 0 bases at V and 7 bases at J, with 16 bases between the two ends. The CDR3 totals 16 residues. DNA of the CDR3: TGTGCCAGCAGTGACTCAGGGCTAGCTCTTATGAATGAGCAGTTCTTC. It translates to CASSDSGLALMNEQFF.

V is TRBV5-6 and J is TRBJ1-5; TRBD1 might be the D (5 bases). The germline V gene has CDR1 SGHDT and CDR2 YYEEEE. V was cut by 0 bases and J by 4 bases, with 8 bases left in between. The CDR3 consists of 14 residues. The CDR3 DNA is TGTGCCAGCAGCTTGGAGGCAGGGAATCAGCCCCAGCATTTT. Translated, it gives CASSLEAGNQPQHF.

The chain joins TRBV5-1 to TRBJ2-7; a possible D gene is TRBD2 (5 bases). The CDR3 spans 10 residues. Trimming cost V 7 bases and J 7 bases, with 9 bases left between them. Per germline, CDR1 SGHRS and CDR2 YFSETQ. The CDR3 protein is CASSGTEQYF. DNA for the CDR3: TGCGCCAGCTCGGGAACAGAGCAGTACTTC.

This clone was detected a few times. The chain has TRBV7-9 and TRBJ2-7; tentatively, D is TRBD2 (6 bases). CDR1 is SEHNR, CDR2 FQNEAQ, per germline (reference sequence). V shed 6 bases and J shed 1 base, with 10 bases lying between them. The CDR3 extends over 13 amino acids. CDR3 sequence reads: CASRGDLSYEQYF. In nucleotides, the CDR3 is TGTGCCAGCAGGGGGGACTTATCCTACGAGCAGTACTTC.

Points on this clone: Within the sample, other DNA sequences also encode this same CDR3. V usage is TRBV6-2 or TRBV6-3 and J usage is TRBJ2-5; no clear D gene. Germline V CDR1 and CDR2: MNHEY, SVGEGT. CDR3 length: 11 residues. The V end was cut by 2 bases, the J end by 5 bases, with 3 bases between. CDR3 region: CASSYGETQYF. CDR3 sequence (DNA): TGTGCCAGCAGTTACGGGGAGACCCAGTACTTC.

This rearrangement joins TRBV24-1 to TRBJ1-3; 7 bases line up with TRBD1. The V gene end was trimmed by 9 bases and the J gene end by 0 bases; junction bases not matched to a gene: 7. The CDR3 spans 15 residues. Germline CDR1 reads KGHDR; CDR2 reads SFDVKD. The CDR3 is CATPQGDNSGNTIYF. The CDR3 DNA follows: TGTGCCACCCCCCAGGGGGATAACTCTGGAAACACCATATATTTT.

This chain links TRBV7-9 with TRBJ1-2; no definite D call. CDR1 is SEHNR, CDR2 FQNEAQ, per germline (reference sequence). Between the trimmed V and J ends, which lost 0 bases and 8 bases, there was a span of 7 bases. CDR3 length: 12 amino acids. This CDR3 reads CASSLAANGYTF. In DNA form, the CDR3 reads TGTGCCAGCAGCTTAGCGGCGAACGGCTACACCTTC.

This clone was seen just once. The rearrangement uses TRBV4-2 and TRBJ2-7; D ambiguous. The CDR3 totals 15 residues. Per germline, CDR1 LGHNA and CDR2 YNFKEQ. Trimming removed 0 bases from V and 2 bases from J, with 11 bases in between. The CDR3 region is CASSQDVDGTYEQYF. CDR3 DNA sequence: TGTGCCAGCAGCCAAGATGTTGATGGGACCTACGAGCAGTACTTC.

As regards this clone: At one boundary the junction diverges from the germline segment, which might be a read error. The V call is TRBV24-1, the J call TRBJ1-1; D is undetermined. CDR3 length: 14 amino acids. CDR1 and CDR2 (germline): KGHDR, SFDVKD. The DNA for the CDR3 is TGTGCCACCCGTGACGGTAACTCATACACTGAAGCTTTCTTT. It encodes CATRDGNSYTEAFF.

The J gene is TRBJ1-1, the V gene TRBV10-3; no firm D call. This CDR3 has 13 amino acids. Germline CDR1 and CDR2: ENHRY and SYGVKD. V was trimmed by 7 bases and J by 2 bases, leaving 11 bases between them. DNA of the CDR3: TGTGCCATCACTGCAGGCGTAAACACTGAAGCTTTCTTT. Translation: CAITAGVNTEAFF.

This rearrangement joins TRBV4-3 to TRBJ1-3, with a possible D match to TRBD1 (6 bases). Germline V gene lookup returns CDR1 LGHNA and CDR2 YSLEER. The CDR3 length is 15 residues. V lost 4 bases, J lost 0 bases, and 10 bases lay in between. This CDR3 is CASSRDINSGNTIYF. CDR3 DNA sequence: TGCGCCAGCAGCCGGGACATAAACTCTGGAAACACCATATATTTT.

The rearrangement uses TRBV30 and TRBJ2-1; D perhaps matches TRBD2 (7 bases). The V gene lost 6 bases and the J gene lost 5 bases, with 17 bases spanning the gap. CDR1 and CDR2 from the germline V gene are GTSNPN and SVGIG (reference sequence). This CDR3 spans 14 amino acids. CDR3 coding DNA: TGTGCCTGCTGGCGGGGGCCGGAGAACAATGAGCAGTTCTTC. It translates to CACWRGPENNEQFF.

This sequence joins TRBV11-2 and TRBJ2-7, with 11 bases that match TRBD1. Germline CDR1 reads SGHAT; CDR2 reads FQNNGV. The CDR3 runs 14 residues. V shed 5 bases, J shed 7 bases, and the junction held 7 bases outside the gene matches. Written as DNA, the CDR3 is TGTGCCAGCAGCCCCGGACAGGGGGCGGAAGAGCAGTACTTC. This translates into CASSPGQGAEEQYF.

The DNA for the CDR3 is TGTGCCAGCACTAACGGCGGGGACTACACCGGGGAGCTGTTTTTT. It yields the protein CASTNGGDYTGELFF. The chain has TRBV7-8 and TRBJ2-2, with D maybe TRBD2 (6 bases). Per germline, CDR1 SGHVS and CDR2 FQNEAQ. V was clipped by 7 bases and J by 3 bases, with 15 bases between them. The CDR3 is made up of 15 amino acids.

This clone was detected once. V gene TRBV6-5 combines with J gene TRBJ1-1; 10 bases map to TRBD1. The CDR3 extends over 14 amino acids. Per germline, CDR1 MNHEY and CDR2 SVGAGI. J gave up 6 bases and V 4 bases, and 5 bases lay outside the gene matches. The CDR3 sequence is CASSWGQGRAEAFF. The CDR3 coding sequence is TGTGCCAGCAGTTGGGGACAGGGGAGGGCTGAAGCTTTCTTT.

The chain has TRBV29-1 and TRBJ2-2; 7 bases match TRBD1. This CDR3 is built from 14 residues. Unmatched junction bases numbered 3, after V lost 2 bases and J lost 3 bases. Germline CDR1 SQVTM, CDR2 ANQGSEA. Here the CDR3 reads CSVELTGDTGELFF. The CDR3 region has the DNA TGCAGCGTTGAACTCACAGGGGACACCGGGGAGCTGTTTTTT.

The rearrangement uses TRBV29-1 and TRBJ1-2, with D possibly being TRBD1 (6 bases). Germline V gene sequence: CDR1 SQVTM, CDR2 ANQGSEA. The ends were cut back, 7 bases at V and 10 bases at J, with 16 bases in the middle. This CDR3 has 11 residues. The DNA for the CDR3 is TGCAGCGCCAAAGGGGGAGGGGACTACACCTTC. This codes for CSAKGGGDYTF.

This chain links TRBV7-8 with TRBJ2-3, with 8 bases that match TRBD1. This CDR3 contains 18 residues. Germline CDR1 reads SGHVS; CDR2 reads FQNEAQ. J lost 3 bases, V lost 0 bases, and 11 bases had no gene match. CDR3 sequence (DNA): TGTGCCAGCAGCTTAGCGCGAACAGGGGGGACCAAAACAGATACGCAGTATTTT. The encoded protein is CASSLARTGGTKTDTQYF.

As concerns this clone: Distinct nucleotide sequences in the sample also encode this CDR3. The CDR3 nucleotides read TGTGCCAGCAGTTTATGGGGGGGCAATCAGCCCCAGCATTTT. The encoded protein is CASSLWGGNQPQHF. The J gene is TRBJ1-5, the V gene TRBV28, with TRBD1 as a possible D gene (5 bases). The germline gives CDR1 MDHEN, CDR2 SYDVKM. The CDR3 consists of 14 residues. Trimming removed 0 bases from V and 2 bases from J, with 5 bases in between.

This clone was seen just once. V and J are TRBV9 and TRBJ2-3, with no clear D. Per the germline V gene, CDR1 is SGDLS and CDR2 is YYNGEE. CDR3 length: 15 amino acids. Trimming took off 1 base at V and 4 bases at J, with 13 bases between the two ends. The CDR3 nucleotides are TGTGCCAGCAGCGTAAGTTTGAGTAACGCAGATACGCAGTATTTT. Translated: CASSVSLSNADTQYF.

The rearrangement uses TRBV18 and TRBJ1-1; D is possibly TRBD1 (5 bases). V was shortened by 3 bases and J by 0 bases, with 17 bases between the two germline ends. The CDR3 loop spans 17 amino acids. CDR1 is KGHSH, CDR2 LQKENI, per germline. The CDR3 spells CASSPPGTAVLNTEAFF. CDR3 nucleotides: TGTGCCAGCTCACCCCCCGGGACTGCCGTCCTGAACACTGAAGCTTTCTTT. Based on the CDR3 plus reference TRBV18 and TRBJ1-1, the full variable domain is NAGVMQNPRHLVRRRGQEARLRCSPMKGHSHVYWYRQLPEEGLKFMVYLQKENIIDESGMPKERFSAEFPKEGPSILRIQQVVRGDSAAYFCASSPPGTAVLNTEAFFGQGTRLTVV.

The chain couples TRBV18 to TRBJ1-5; TRBD1 matches at 8 bases. CDR1 KGHSH and CDR2 LQKENI come from the germline V gene. The CDR3 is 15 amino acids. V lost 8 bases and J lost 4; bases outside the gene matches: 10. The CDR3 nucleotides read TGTGCCAGCAGACGTGGGACAGGAGAAAATCAGCCCCAGCATTTT. Translation: CASRRGTGENQPQHF.

CDR3 in DNA: TGTGCCAGCAGCCAAGGGGGTCCGCAGTATTTT. This sequence encodes CASSQGGPQYF. V usage is TRBV14 and J usage is TRBJ2-3, with no clear D. The CDR3 extends over 11 amino acids. From germline, CDR1 is SGHDN and CDR2 FVKESK. V lost 1 base and J 10 bases, leaving 6 bases between the germline ends. The variable domain in full, completed from reference TRBV14 and TRBJ2-3, reads EAGVTQFPSHSVIEKGQTVTLRCDPISGHDNLYWYRRVMGKEIKFLLHFVKESKQDESGMPNNRFLAERTGGTYSTLKVQPAELEDSGVYFCASSQGGPQYFGPGTRLTVL.